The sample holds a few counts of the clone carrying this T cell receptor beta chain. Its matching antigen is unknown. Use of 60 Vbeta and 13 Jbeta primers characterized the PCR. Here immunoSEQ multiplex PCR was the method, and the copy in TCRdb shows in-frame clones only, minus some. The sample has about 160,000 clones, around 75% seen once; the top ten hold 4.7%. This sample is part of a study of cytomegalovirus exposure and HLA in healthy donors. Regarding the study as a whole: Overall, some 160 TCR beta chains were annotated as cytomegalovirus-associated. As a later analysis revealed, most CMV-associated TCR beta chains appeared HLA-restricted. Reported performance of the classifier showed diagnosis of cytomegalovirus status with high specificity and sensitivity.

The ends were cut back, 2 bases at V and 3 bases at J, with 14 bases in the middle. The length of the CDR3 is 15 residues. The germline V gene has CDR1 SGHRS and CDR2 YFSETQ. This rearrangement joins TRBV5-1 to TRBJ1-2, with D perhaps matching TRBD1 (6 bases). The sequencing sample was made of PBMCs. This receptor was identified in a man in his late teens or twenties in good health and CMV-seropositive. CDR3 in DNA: TGCGCCAGCAGCTTAATGGAGACAGGAGACTATGGCTACACCTTC. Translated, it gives CASSLMETGDYGYTF.